Sequencing of this TCR beta chain was carried out in a study of T cells after yellow fever vaccination. This clonotype has only a few counts. This CDR3 is 12 amino acids long. Germline values: CDR1 SGHDT, CDR2 YYEEEE. Trimming stripped 7 bases from V and 2 bases from J, with 8 bases between. One entry per CDR3 protein, called by TCRdb with MiXCR from the 5' RACE reads. The profile shows 100,000 to 150,000 distinct CDR3 sequences, about 8.2% of them singletons. The sequencing here drew on CD8+ T cells sorted from PBMCs, taken on the day of the yellow fever booster vaccination. The receptor's source is a young man who received the YFV17D yellow fever vaccine. This chain joins TRBV5-6 and TRBJ2-3; no firm D call. In DNA form, the CDR3 reads TGTGCCAGCGGGCCTAACACAGATACGCAGTATTTT. Translating gives CASGPNTDTQYF.